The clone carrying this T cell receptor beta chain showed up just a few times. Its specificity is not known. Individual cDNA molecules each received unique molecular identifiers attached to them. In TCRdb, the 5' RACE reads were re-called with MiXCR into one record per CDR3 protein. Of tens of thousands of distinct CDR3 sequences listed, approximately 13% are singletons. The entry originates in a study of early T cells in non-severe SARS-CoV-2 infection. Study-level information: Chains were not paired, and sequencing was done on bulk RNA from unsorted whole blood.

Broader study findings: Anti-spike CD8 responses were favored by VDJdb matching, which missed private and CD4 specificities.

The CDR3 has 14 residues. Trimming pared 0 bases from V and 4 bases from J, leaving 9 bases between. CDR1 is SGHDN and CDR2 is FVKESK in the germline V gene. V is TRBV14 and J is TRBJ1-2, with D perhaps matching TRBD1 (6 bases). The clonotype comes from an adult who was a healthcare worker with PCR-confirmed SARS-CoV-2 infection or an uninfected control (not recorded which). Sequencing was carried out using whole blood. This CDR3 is CASSQDGGVYGYTF. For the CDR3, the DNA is TGTGCCAGCAGCCAAGACGGGGGCGTCTATGGCTACACCTTC. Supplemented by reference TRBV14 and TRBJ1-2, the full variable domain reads EAGVTQFPSHSVIEKGQTVTLRCDPISGHDNLYWYRRVMGKEIKFLLHFVKESKQDESGMPNNRFLAERTGGTYSTLKVQPAELEDSGVYFCASSQDGGVYGYTFGSGTRLTVV.